These T cell receptor beta chains were read from a single sample in a study of OX40 agonist ivuxolimab in advanced cancers. The data were produced by immunoSEQ multiplex PCR, yet TCRdb's version contains in-frame clones alone and is incomplete. This repertoire shows tens of thousands of clones, about 80% found once; its top ten account for more than 6%. The source material was CD4+ or CD8+ T cells sorted from blood, sampled in a trial of the OX40 agonist ivuxolimab. These receptors all stem from an adult with an advanced solid tumor such as melanoma, head and neck, liver or kidney cancer. Both conserved end residues are part of each CDR3. D genes are given only for firm matches. Clone size is shown for a subset of rows, as once, few, many or a class of expanded clone.

.	TRBJ1-2	TRBV11-2	few	CASSLGTVGGYTF	TGTGCCAGCAGCTTAGGGACAGTGGGAGGCTACACCTTC
.	TRBJ2-2	TRBV6-6	.	CASSPYREGSGELFF	TGTGCCAGCAGTCCCTACAGGGAGGGATCCGGGGAGCTGTTTTTT
.	TRBJ2-1	TRBV13	.	CASSPRHRTEQFF	TGTGCCAGCAGCCCTAGGCACAGGACCGAGCAGTTCTTC
TRBD1	TRBJ2-1	TRBV10-1	.	CASSDHRRGTVSNEQFF	TGCGCCAGCAGTGACCACCGTAGGGGGACAGTTAGCAATGAGCAGTTCTTC
TRBD1	TRBJ1-2	TRBV5-4	.	CASSLGTGSGYYGYTF	TGTGCCAGCAGCCTGGGGACAGGGAGCGGCTACTATGGCTACACCTTC
.	TRBJ1-2	TRBV4-3	.	CASSQDGLAYGYTF	TGCGCCAGCAGCCAAGATGGACTAGCCTATGGCTACACCTTC
.	TRBJ1-5	TRBV19	.	CASSIGDRQPQHF	TGTGCCAGTAGTATCGGGGACCGGCAGCCCCAGCATTTT
.	TRBJ2-1	TRBV6-5	.	CATAESYNEQFF	TGTGCCACCGCGGAGTCCTACAATGAGCAGTTCTTC
TRBD1	TRBJ1-2	TRBV6-5	few	CASSNRGYGYTF	TGTGCCAGCTCCAACAGGGGCTATGGCTACACCTTC
.	TRBJ2-1	TRBV4-3	.	CASSQEGAGYRISYNEQFF	TGCGCCAGCAGCCAAGAAGGTGCGGGCTACCGTATCTCCTACAATGAGCAGTTCTTC